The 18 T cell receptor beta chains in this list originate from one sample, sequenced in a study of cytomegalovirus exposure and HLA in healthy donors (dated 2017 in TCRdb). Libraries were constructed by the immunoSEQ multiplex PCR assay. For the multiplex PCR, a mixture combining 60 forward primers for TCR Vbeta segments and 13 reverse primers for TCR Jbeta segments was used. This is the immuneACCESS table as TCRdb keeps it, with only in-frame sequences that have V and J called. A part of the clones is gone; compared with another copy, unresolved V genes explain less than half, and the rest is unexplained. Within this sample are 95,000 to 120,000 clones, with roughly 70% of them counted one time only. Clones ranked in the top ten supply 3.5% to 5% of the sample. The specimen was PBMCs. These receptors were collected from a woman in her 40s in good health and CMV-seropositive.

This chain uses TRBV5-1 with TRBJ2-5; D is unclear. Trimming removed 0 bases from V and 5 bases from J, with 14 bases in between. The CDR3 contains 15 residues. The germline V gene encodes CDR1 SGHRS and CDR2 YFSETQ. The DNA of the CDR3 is TGCGCCAGCAGCTTGGTGGCTGGCTTGCAGGAGACCCAGTACTTC. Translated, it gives CASSLVAGLQETQYF.

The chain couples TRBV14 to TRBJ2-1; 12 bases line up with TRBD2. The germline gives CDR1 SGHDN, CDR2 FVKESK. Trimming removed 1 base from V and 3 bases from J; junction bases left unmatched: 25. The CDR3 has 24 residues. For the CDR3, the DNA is TGTGCCAGCAGCCAAGGGGTAAAGACAGGGTTAGGACTAGCGGGACCCTTCCTCTACAATGAGCAGTTCTTC. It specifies CASSQGVKTGLGLAGPFLYNEQFF.

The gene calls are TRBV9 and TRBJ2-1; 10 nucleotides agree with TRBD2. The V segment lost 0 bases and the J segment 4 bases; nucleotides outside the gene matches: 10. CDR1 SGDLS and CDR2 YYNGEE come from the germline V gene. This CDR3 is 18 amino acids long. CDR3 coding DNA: TGTGCCAGCAGCGTAGGTTTTCGGACTAGCGGCCCGTACAATGAGCAGTTCTTC. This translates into CASSVGFRTSGPYNEQFF.

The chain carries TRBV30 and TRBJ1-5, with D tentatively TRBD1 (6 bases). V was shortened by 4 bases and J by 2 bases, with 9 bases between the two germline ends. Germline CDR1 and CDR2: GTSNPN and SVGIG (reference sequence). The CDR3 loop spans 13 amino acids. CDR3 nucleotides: TGTGCCTGGAAAGGGGGGGGCAATCAGCCCCAGCATTTT. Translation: CAWKGGGNQPQHF.

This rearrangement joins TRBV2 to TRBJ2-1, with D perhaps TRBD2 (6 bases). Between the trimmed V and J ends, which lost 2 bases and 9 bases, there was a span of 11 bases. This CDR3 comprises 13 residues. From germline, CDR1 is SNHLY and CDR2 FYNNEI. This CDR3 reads CASSETAGTEQFF. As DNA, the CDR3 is TGTGCCAGCAGTGAAACGGCGGGGACTGAGCAGTTCTTC.

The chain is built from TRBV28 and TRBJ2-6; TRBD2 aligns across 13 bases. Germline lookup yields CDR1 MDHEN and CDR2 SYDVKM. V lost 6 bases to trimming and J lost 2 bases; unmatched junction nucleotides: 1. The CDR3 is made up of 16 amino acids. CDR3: CASRTSGGTGANVLTF. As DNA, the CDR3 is TGTGCCAGCAGGACTAGCGGGGGGACTGGGGCCAACGTCCTGACTTTC. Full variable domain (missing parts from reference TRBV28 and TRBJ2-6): DVKVTQSSRYLVKRTGEKVFLECVQDMDHENMFWYRQDPGLGLRLIYFSYDVKMKEKGDIPEGYSVSREKKERFSLILESASTNQTSMYLCASRTSGGTGANVLTFGAGSRLTVL.

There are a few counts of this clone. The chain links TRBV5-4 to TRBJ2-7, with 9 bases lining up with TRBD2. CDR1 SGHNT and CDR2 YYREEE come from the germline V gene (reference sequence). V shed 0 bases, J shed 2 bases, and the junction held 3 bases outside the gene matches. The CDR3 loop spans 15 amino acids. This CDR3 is CASSLGPSGTYEQYF. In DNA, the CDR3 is TGTGCCAGCAGCTTGGGGCCTAGCGGGACCTACGAGCAGTACTTC.

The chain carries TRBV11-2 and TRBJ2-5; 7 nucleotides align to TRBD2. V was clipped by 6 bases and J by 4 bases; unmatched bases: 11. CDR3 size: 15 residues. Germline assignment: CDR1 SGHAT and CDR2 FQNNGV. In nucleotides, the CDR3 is TGTGCCAGCAGGTCTCCCGGGAGGTACTCAGAGACCCAGTACTTC. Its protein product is CASRSPGRYSETQYF.

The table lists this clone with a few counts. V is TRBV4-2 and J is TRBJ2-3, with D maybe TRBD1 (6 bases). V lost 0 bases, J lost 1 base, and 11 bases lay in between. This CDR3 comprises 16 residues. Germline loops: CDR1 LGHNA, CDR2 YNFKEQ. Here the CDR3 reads CASSQELGAGTDTQYF. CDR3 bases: TGTGCCAGCAGCCAAGAGCTGGGGGCCGGCACAGATACGCAGTATTTT.

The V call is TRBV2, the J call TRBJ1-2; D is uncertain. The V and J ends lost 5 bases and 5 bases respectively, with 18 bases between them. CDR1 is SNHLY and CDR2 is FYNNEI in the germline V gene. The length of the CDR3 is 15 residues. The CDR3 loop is CASSKGDILFYGYTF. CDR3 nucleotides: TGTGCCAGCAGTAAGGGAGATATCCTTTTTTATGGCTACACCTTC.

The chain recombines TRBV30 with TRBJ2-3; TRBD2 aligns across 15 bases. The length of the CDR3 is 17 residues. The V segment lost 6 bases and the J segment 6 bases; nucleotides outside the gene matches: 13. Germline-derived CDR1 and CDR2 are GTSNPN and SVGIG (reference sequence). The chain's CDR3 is CACYTRTSGRVGDTQYF. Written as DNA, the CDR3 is TGTGCCTGCTACACTCGGACTAGCGGGAGGGTTGGGGATACGCAGTATTTT.

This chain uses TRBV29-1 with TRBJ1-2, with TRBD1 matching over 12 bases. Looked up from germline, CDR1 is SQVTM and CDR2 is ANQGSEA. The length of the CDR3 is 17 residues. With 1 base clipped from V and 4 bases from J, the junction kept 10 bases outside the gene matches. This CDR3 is CSVEAQPGTGGVYGYTF. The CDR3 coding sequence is TGCAGCGTTGAAGCCCAACCCGGGACAGGGGGCGTCTATGGCTACACCTTC.

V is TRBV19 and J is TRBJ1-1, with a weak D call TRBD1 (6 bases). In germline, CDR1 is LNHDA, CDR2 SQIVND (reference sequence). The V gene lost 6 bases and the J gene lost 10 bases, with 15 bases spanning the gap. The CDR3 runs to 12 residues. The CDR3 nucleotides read TGTGCCAGTAGAATCCCACAGGGACGAGCTTTCTTT. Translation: CASRIPQGRAFF.

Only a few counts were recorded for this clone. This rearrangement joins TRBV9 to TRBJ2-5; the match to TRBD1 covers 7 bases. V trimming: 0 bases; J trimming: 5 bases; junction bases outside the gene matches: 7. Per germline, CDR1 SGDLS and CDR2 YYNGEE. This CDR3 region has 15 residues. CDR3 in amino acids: CASSVARGKAETQYF. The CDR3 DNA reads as TGTGCCAGCAGCGTAGCCAGGGGGAAGGCTGAGACCCAGTACTTC.

The CDR3 nucleotides read TGTGCCAGCAGTGAAGCCCCTCCCTACGAGCAGTACTTC. Translated: CASSEAPPYEQYF. This chain joins TRBV6-1 and TRBJ2-7; D call uncertain. CDR3 length equals 13 residues. Germline V gene sequence: CDR1 MNHNS, CDR2 SASEGT. Between the trimmed V and J ends, which lost 0 bases and 2 bases, there was a span of 5 bases.

The CDR3 loop reads CASSLGSGSLNYEQYF. DNA for the CDR3: TGTGCCAGCAGCTTGGGGAGCGGGAGTTTAAACTACGAGCAGTACTTC. The chain employs TRBV5-4 and TRBJ2-7; 8 bases are a match to TRBD2. Germline V gene sequence: CDR1 SGHNT, CDR2 YYREEE (reference sequence). J was trimmed by 3 bases and V by 0 bases; bases with no gene match: 8. The CDR3 has 16 residues.

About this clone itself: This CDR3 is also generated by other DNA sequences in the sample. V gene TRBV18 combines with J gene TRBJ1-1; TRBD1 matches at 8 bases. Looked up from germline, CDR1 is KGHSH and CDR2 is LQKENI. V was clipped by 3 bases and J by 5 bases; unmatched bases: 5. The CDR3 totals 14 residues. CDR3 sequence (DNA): TGTGCCAGCTCACCCGACAGGGGAGGGACTGAAGCTTTCTTT. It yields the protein CASSPDRGGTEAFF.

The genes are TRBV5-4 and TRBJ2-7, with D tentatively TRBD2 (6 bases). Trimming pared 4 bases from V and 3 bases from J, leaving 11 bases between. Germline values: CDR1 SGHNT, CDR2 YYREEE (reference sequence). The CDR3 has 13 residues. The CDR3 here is CASSLGTYYEQYF. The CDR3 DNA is TGTGCCAGCAGCCTCGGGACTTACTACGAGCAGTACTTC.